This T cell receptor (beta chain) was sequenced for a study of blood T cell repertoires in COVID-19. Per germline, CDR1 KGHSH and CDR2 LQKENI. The CDR3 consists of 15 residues. V was clipped by 5 bases and J by 1 base, with 14 bases between them. The assay was immunoSEQ multiplex PCR, and TCRdb's table has in-frame clones only and misses some. This repertoire shows 29,000 or so clones, 80% to 90% found once; its top ten account for over 9%. This receptor was obtained from a man aged 55 to 70 with acute or convalescent COVID-19. Material: peripheral blood. The chain has TRBV18 and TRBJ2-5; D may be TRBD1 (5 bases). In DNA form, the CDR3 reads TGTGCCAGCTCAGCAGCACAGGCCTTCCAAGAGACCCAGTACTTC. Its protein product is CASSAAQAFQETQYF.